This TCR beta chain was identified during a study of control samples from healthy donors and cancer patients. The CDR3 contains 14 residues. Trimming stripped 3 bases from V and 0 bases from J, with 9 bases between. CDR1 and CDR2 (germline): KGHSH, LQKENI. TCRdb's table, derived via immunoSEQ multiplex PCR, lists solely in-frame clones and lacks some. The data show 120,000 or so clones, around 89% seen once. The clonotype originates from a woman aged 60-70 years with lung cancer. J is TRBJ2-7 and V is TRBV18; no definite D call. What was sequenced was PBMCs. The CDR3 here is CASSPPRFSYEQYF. CDR3 nucleotide sequence: TGTGCCAGCTCACCCCCGCGGTTCTCCTACGAGCAGTACTTC.